Shown below are 5 T cell receptor beta chains from a single sample sequenced in a study of blood T cell repertoires in COVID-19. Clones were sequenced by immunoSEQ multiplex PCR, and TCRdb holds only the in-frame ones, with some missing. The data show tens of thousands of clones, about 92% seen once. The specimen sequenced was peripheral blood. The origin of the receptors is a man between 50 and 59 years old with active COVID-19.

The gene calls are TRBV19 and TRBJ2-7; D is possibly TRBD2 (6 bases). The CDR3 runs to 14 residues. Germline V gene sequence: CDR1 LNHDA, CDR2 SQIVND (reference sequence). Trimming shortened V by 0 bases and J by 5 bases, and 11 bases separated the two germline ends. CDR3 region: CASSIEGGVHEQYF. The CDR3 DNA is TGTGCCAGTAGTATAGAGGGCGGGGTCCACGAGCAGTACTTC.

V gene TRBV28 combines with J gene TRBJ2-2, with 10 positions matching TRBD1. V was pared by 5 bases and J by 5 bases, with 5 bases of the junction left unmatched. The CDR3 is made up of 15 amino acids. Germline values: CDR1 MDHEN, CDR2 SYDVKM. The CDR3 here is CASSGGQGNTGELFF. DNA of the CDR3: TGTGCCAGCAGTGGGGGACAGGGGAATACCGGGGAGCTGTTTTTT.

The chain's CDR3 is CASRFRDTRSTEAFF. CDR3 bases: TGTGCCAGTCGTTTCCGGGACACGAGGAGCACTGAAGCTTTCTTT. The chain is built from TRBV27 and TRBJ1-1, with D perhaps matching TRBD1 (6 bases). The V end lost 9 bases, the J end lost 4 bases, and 21 bases lay between the germline ends. From germline, CDR1 is MNHEY and CDR2 SMNVEV (reference sequence). This CDR3 region has 15 residues.

The CDR3 DNA follows: TGTGCCAGCAGGAACAGGGCCCAGGAAAAATCAGCCGGAAGGTACGAGCAGTACTTC. As protein: CASRNRAQEKSAGRYEQYF. The rearrangement links TRBV7-9 to TRBJ2-7; TRBD1 might be the D (6 bases). The germline V and J ends were trimmed by 6 bases and 4 bases, with 31 bases remaining between them. Germline lookup yields CDR1 SEHNR and CDR2 FQNEAQ (reference sequence). The CDR3 sequence is 19 residues long.

This chain uses TRBV5-1 with TRBJ2-1; 10 bases line up with TRBD2. Germline V gene data show CDR1 as SGHRS and CDR2 as YFSETQ. The V segment lost 4 bases and the J segment 9 bases; nucleotides outside the gene matches: 16. This CDR3 spans 17 amino acids. CDR3 in DNA: TGCGCCAGCAGCCCCTACCTTAGCGGGGGGAGTTCGGGTGAGCAGTTCTTC. As protein: CASSPYLSGGSSGEQFF.